A selection of T cell receptor beta chains follows, all from one sample in a study of CD8 T cells in ankylosing spondylitis. MiXCR, run by TCRdb on the 5' RACE reads, gives a single entry per CDR3 protein. The table records approximately 240,000 distinct CDR3 sequences, 20% to 30% of them present only once. Sequenced sample: blood, either unsorted or a sorted T cell fraction (not recorded which). These receptors originate from a male donor with ankylosing spondylitis or in good health (not recorded which). Each CDR3 is given with its conserved first and last residue. D genes are given only for firm matches. Clone size, where shown, is once, few, many, or a class for clones that have expanded.

CDR3 length	V gene	clone size	D gene	J gene	CDR3 protein	CDR3 DNA
15	TRBV29-1	.	TRBD1	TRBJ2-5	CSHSWPWTGVETQYF	TGCAGCCATAGTTGGCCCTGGACAGGGGTAGAGACCCAGTACTTC
14	TRBV10-3	.	TRBD1	TRBJ2-7	CATIRDRGDNEQYF	TGTGCCACCATCCGGGACAGGGGCGACAACGAGCAGTACTTC
16	TRBV4-1	many	.	TRBJ1-2	CASSQVRQRANYGYTF	TGCGCCAGCAGCCAAGTCCGACAGCGAGCTAACTATGGCTACACCTTC
17	TRBV12-3/TRBV12-4	many	.	TRBJ1-2	CASSSGTRDFTNYGYTF	TGTGCCAGCAGTTCCGGGACAAGGGATTTTACTAACTATGGCTACACCTTC
15	TRBV25-1	many	TRBD1	TRBJ1-1	CASKGRTGGGTEAFF	TGTGCCAGCAAAGGGCGGACAGGGGGCGGCACTGAAGCTTTCTTT
14	TRBV7-8	many	.	TRBJ2-3	CASSFILITDTQYF	TGTGCCAGCAGCTTCATCCTTATCACAGATACGCAGTATTTT
14	TRBV7-8	.	TRBD1	TRBJ2-7	CASSKGQGSYEQYF	TGTGCCAGCAGCAAGGGACAGGGCTCCTACGAGCAGTACTTC
14	TRBV10-3	.	.	TRBJ1-3	CAISERSSGNTIYF	TGTGCCATCAGTGAGAGAAGCTCTGGAAACACCATATATTTT
12	TRBV3-1	many	.	TRBJ2-7	CASSQRVYEQYF	TGTGCCAGCAGCCAACGAGTTTACGAGCAGTACTTC
16	TRBV12-3/TRBV12-4	many	.	TRBJ1-5	CASSLRDGLSNQPQHF	TGTGCCAGCAGTCTACGGGACGGGCTTAGCAATCAGCCCCAGCATTTT
14	TRBV20-1	few	.	TRBJ2-5	CSAPRPAGGETQYF	TGCAGTGCACCCAGACCGGCAGGGGGGGAGACCCAGTACTTC
16	TRBV20-1	.	TRBD1	TRBJ2-3	CSANDRAWIGTDTQYF	TGCAGTGCTAACGACAGGGCTTGGATCGGCACAGATACGCAGTATTTT
15	TRBV6-5	.	TRBD1	TRBJ2-5	CASSYVDREEETQYF	TGTGCCAGCAGTTACGTCGACAGGGAAGAAGAGACCCAGTACTTC
13	TRBV20-1	many	.	TRBJ1-2	CSARGGRINGYTF	TGCAGTGCTAGAGGAGGGAGAATTAATGGCTACACCTTC
17	TRBV2	few	TRBD2	TRBJ2-1	CASSEALASGGNNEQFF	TGTGCCAGCAGTGAAGCGCTGGCTAGCGGGGGAAACAATGAGCAGTTCTTC
14	TRBV12-3/TRBV12-4	.	.	TRBJ1-1	CASSLSGINTEAFF	TGTGCCAGCAGTTTAAGTGGGATTAACACTGAAGCTTTCTTT
13	TRBV29-1	many	.	TRBJ1-5	CSVRGDSNQPQHF	TGCAGCGTTAGAGGGGATAGCAATCAGCCCCAGCATTTT
13	TRBV12-3/TRBV12-4	many	.	TRBJ1-2	CASSLRDNYGYTF	TGTGCCAGCAGTTTAAGAGATAACTATGGCTACACCTTC
14	TRBV10-3	.	.	TRBJ1-4	CAISASGSSEKLFF	TGTGCCATCAGTGCCTCAGGGAGTAGTGAAAAACTGTTTTTT
12	TRBV29-1	few	.	TRBJ2-5	CSVFWGQETQYF	TGCAGCGTTTTCTGGGGGCAAGAGACCCAGTACTTC
17	TRBV20-1	few	TRBD2	TRBJ2-2	CSARVDSGFWNTGELFF	TGCAGTGCTAGAGTCGATAGCGGGTTCTGGAACACCGGGGAGCTGTTTTTT
11	TRBV12-3/TRBV12-4	.	.	TRBJ2-2	CASRMTGELFF	TGTGCCAGCAGAATGACCGGGGAGCTGTTTTTT